One and the same sample provided the 21 T cell receptor beta chains below, sequenced in a study of CXCR3-negative and CXCR3-positive naive CD8 T cells. All TRB cDNA libraries came from 5' RACE performed with UMI labels. No DNA is given; TCRdb re-called the 5' RACE reads and lists each CDR3 protein once. Across tens of thousands of distinct CDR3 sequences, the top ten clones capture about 1.4% of the sample. The sequenced material came from naive CXCR3- CD8+ T cells from blood. The subset: CD45RO-CCR7+CD27+CD95- naive CD8+ T cells lacking CXCR3 (TNR3-). Receptors originate from a human donor in good health. Some clones in this sample may be carry-over from other donors' samples.

The chain combines TRBV20-1 with TRBJ1-1; TCRdb gives TRBD1 as the D gene, but with no DNA this cannot be confirmed. Per germline, CDR1 DFQATT and CDR2 SNEGSKA (reference sequence). CDR3 length equals 15 residues. The CDR3 spells CSATNPGVWNTEAFF.

V usage is TRBV7-2 and J usage is TRBJ1-1. Looked up from germline, CDR1 is SGHTA and CDR2 is FQGNSA. The CDR3 totals 15 residues. CDR3 protein: CASSLALGLSTEAFF.

The J gene is TRBJ1-5, the V gene TRBV12-3 or TRBV12-4; TCRdb reports TRBD1, a call that lacks DNA to check it against. This CDR3 is built from 14 residues. The CDR3 sequence: CASSLGTVNQPQNF.

The V and J genes are TRBV19 and TRBJ2-7; TCRdb lists TRBD1, though no DNA is available to test this call. Germline values: CDR1 LNHDA, CDR2 SQIVND (reference sequence). The CDR3 runs 16 residues. The CDR3 loop is CARTPGRGGPPYEQYF.

V and J are TRBV7-8 and TRBJ2-7; the TCRdb D gene call, TRBD1, has no DNA to confirm it. Germline V gene sequence: CDR1 SGHVS, CDR2 FQNEAQ. The CDR3 has 13 residues. The CDR3 spells CASSFRDAYEQYF.

This sequence joins TRBV12-3 or TRBV12-4 and TRBJ2-3; with no DNA, the TCRdb D assignment of TRBD2 cannot be verified. The CDR3 is 16 residues long. CDR3 protein: CASSSQTSVEGDTQYF.

This chain joins TRBV7-8 and TRBJ2-1; the TCRdb call, TRBD1, lacks DNA for checking. The CDR3 has 13 residues. In germline, CDR1 is SGHVS, CDR2 FQNEAQ. The CDR3 here is CASAPGRAYEQFF.

CDR3 sequence: CASSEGASSGANVLTF. The chain couples TRBV6-4 to TRBJ2-6; TCRdb outputs TRBD1, but without DNA this stays unchecked. This CDR3 comprises 16 residues. From germline, CDR1 is MRHNA and CDR2 SNTAGT.

The rearrangement uses TRBV28 and TRBJ2-7. The germline V gene encodes CDR1 MDHEN and CDR2 SYDVKM. This CDR3 spans 15 amino acids. The CDR3 is CASSSERQEAYEQYF.

The rearrangement uses TRBV21-1 and TRBJ1-5. TRBV21-1 is a recognized pseudogene. This CDR3 region has 12 residues. The CDR3 protein is CASNQRNQPQHF.

This chain links TRBV15 with TRBJ2-7; TCRdb picks TRBD1, but there is no DNA to check that call. The CDR3 totals 14 residues. CDR1 is LNHNV and CDR2 is YYDKDF in the germline V gene (reference sequence). The CDR3 protein is CATSMGQGAHEQYF.

This chain links TRBV3-1 with TRBJ2-7; absent DNA, TCRdb's TRBD1 call cannot be checked. The CDR3 covers 17 residues. Germline CDR1 and CDR2: LGHDT and YNNKEL (reference sequence). CDR3 in amino acids: CASSQELLGRPSYEQYF.

The chain combines TRBV13 with TRBJ2-1; the D call of TRBD1 rests on TCRdb alone, since no DNA is present to check it. The CDR3 contains 15 residues. Germline CDR1 and CDR2: PRHDT and FYEKMQ (reference sequence). The CDR3 protein is CASSPGLSSYNEQFF.

J is TRBJ2-1 and V is TRBV28; with no DNA, the TCRdb D assignment of TRBD2 cannot be verified. The CDR3 consists of 15 residues. Germline lookup yields CDR1 MDHEN and CDR2 SYDVKM. CDR3 region: CASSRTSGSRNEQFF.

This chain uses TRBV7-6 with TRBJ2-1; TCRdb outputs TRBD2, but without DNA this stays unchecked. Germline V gives CDR1 SGHVS, CDR2 FNYEAQ. The CDR3 sequence is 14 residues long. CDR3: CASSFSGRKNEQFF. Combining the CDR3 with reference TRBV7-6 and TRBJ2-1 gives the whole variable domain GAGVSQSPRYKVTKRGQDVALRCDPISGHVSLYWYRQALGQGPEFLTYFNYEAQQDKSGLPNDRFSAERPEGSISTLTIQRTEQRDSAMYRCASSFSGRKNEQFFGPGTRLTVL.

V and J are TRBV7-8 and TRBJ2-3; TCRdb calls TRBD2, which cannot be checked without DNA. CDR3 length: 15 amino acids. Germline V gene lookup returns CDR1 SGHVS and CDR2 FQNEAQ. This chain's CDR3 is CASSSRLAGTDTQYF.

The J gene is TRBJ1-2, the V gene TRBV12-3 or TRBV12-4; no DNA is available, so the TRBD1 call from TCRdb remains unchecked. The CDR3 is 13 amino acids. The CDR3 here is CASTGGEDYGYTF.

V usage is TRBV4-1 and J usage is TRBJ2-7; TCRdb picks TRBD1, but there is no DNA to check that call. The CDR3 has 17 amino acids. Germline lookup yields CDR1 MGHRA and CDR2 YSYEKL. The CDR3 spells CASSQDSATLSSYEQYF.

The V gene is TRBV4-1, the J gene TRBJ1-2; TCRdb reports TRBD1, a call that lacks DNA to check it against. CDR1 is MGHRA, CDR2 YSYEKL, per germline. CDR3 length equals 15 residues. The chain's CDR3 is CASSHPRDSNYGYTF.

This chain uses TRBV7-8 with TRBJ2-2; the TRBD2 assignment by TCRdb is unverifiable without DNA. Germline CDR1 reads SGHVS; CDR2 reads FQNEAQ. The CDR3 runs to 16 residues. The CDR3 loop reads CASSPWTSGGAGELFF. The full variable domain, in which reference TRBV7-8 and TRBJ2-2 provide the parts outside the CDR3, is GAGVSQSPRYKVAKRGQDVALRCDPISGHVSLFWYQQALGQGPEFLTYFQNEAQLDKSGLPSDRFFAERPEGSVSTLKIQRTQQEDSAVYLCASSPWTSGGAGELFFGEGSRLTVL.

The chain joins TRBV20-1 to TRBJ2-7; TCRdb indicates TRBD1, and absent DNA this call remains unverified. Per the germline V gene, CDR1 is DFQATT and CDR2 is SNEGSKA (reference sequence). This CDR3 spans 15 amino acids. CDR3 amino acids: CSARDGTGGTYEQYF.